What follows are 14 T cell receptor beta chains derived from one specimen sequenced in a study of radiotherapy plus CTLA-4 blockade in lung cancer. Measured with immunoSEQ multiplex PCR; TCRdb has only the in-frame clones, and not every one. The table lists about 98,000 clones, around four fifths of them singletons. The sequencing used peripheral blood, collected from a patient treated with radiotherapy plus ipilimumab. The source of these receptors is a human donor with non-small cell lung cancer who had a partial response to radiotherapy plus ipilimumab.

The V and J genes are TRBV28 and TRBJ2-1; 13 nucleotides line up with TRBD2. The CDR3 is 15 residues long. Per the germline V gene, CDR1 is MDHEN and CDR2 is SYDVKM. Losses at the gene ends were 4 bases for V and 7 bases for J; bases not matched to a gene: 4. The CDR3 region has the DNA TGTGCCAGCAGTTGGACTAGCGGGAGCGGTAATGAGCAGTTCTTC. This encodes CASSWTSGSGNEQFF.

V usage is TRBV6-1 and J usage is TRBJ1-1, with D hard to call. The CDR3 is 13 residues long. V was trimmed by 6 bases and J by 3 bases, leaving 11 bases between them. Per the germline V gene, CDR1 is MNHNS and CDR2 is SASEGT. The CDR3 DNA follows: TGTGCCAGCAGACCCACACGGGACACTGAAGCTTTCTTT. This translates into CASRPTRDTEAFF.

The chain is built from TRBV5-1 and TRBJ2-3; unclear D gene. The CDR3 has 14 amino acids. V dropped 1 base and J dropped 1 base, with 7 bases sitting between them. Germline assignment: CDR1 SGHRS and CDR2 YFSETQ. The CDR3 DNA follows: TGCGCCAGCAGCTTGACTCCCGGCACAGATACGCAGTATTTT. Its translation is CASSLTPGTDTQYF.

The J gene is TRBJ2-1, the V gene TRBV7-8; possible D gene TRBD2, 6 bases. The CDR3 covers 16 residues. Germline assignment: CDR1 SGHVS and CDR2 FQNEAQ. Trimming stripped 3 bases from V and 2 bases from J, with 14 bases between. The CDR3 protein is CASSFLGASAYNEQFF. The CDR3 DNA is TGTGCCAGCAGCTTCCTCGGGGCTAGCGCCTACAATGAGCAGTTCTTC.

The genes are TRBV5-6 and TRBJ2-1; 9 bases match TRBD1. The CDR3 has 16 residues. V shed 4 bases and J 3 bases; nucleotides not matched to a gene: 8. The germline gives CDR1 SGHDT, CDR2 YYEEEE. The CDR3 here is CASSGLQGAIYNEQFF. The DNA of the CDR3 is TGTGCCAGCAGCGGGCTACAGGGGGCAATCTACAATGAGCAGTTCTTC.

Here the CDR3 DNA reads TGTGCCAGCAGCTTGGTTCCGGGAGCGGCCACCGGGGAGCTGTTTTTT. Translating gives CASSLVPGAATGELFF. The rearrangement uses TRBV5-4 and TRBJ2-2, with D tentatively TRBD2 (6 bases). V lost 0 bases and J 4 bases, leaving 13 bases between the germline ends. This CDR3 is built from 16 residues. Germline values: CDR1 SGHNT, CDR2 YYREEE (reference sequence). The whole variable domain, remainder taken from reference TRBV5-4 and TRBJ2-2, is ETGVTQSPTHLIKTRGQQVTLRCSSQSGHNTVSWYQQALGQGPQFIFQYYREEENGRGNFPPRFSGLQFPNYSSELNVNALELDDSALYLCASSLVPGAATGELFFGEGSRLTVL.

This chain links TRBV7-3 with TRBJ2-1; 9 bases are shared with TRBD2. CDR3 size: 14 residues. V trimming: 5 bases; J trimming: 8 bases; junction bases outside the gene matches: 7. CDR1 and CDR2 (germline): SGHTA, FQGTGA. CDR3 protein: CASSTGTSFHEQFF. CDR3 nucleotide sequence: TGTGCCAGCAGCACCGGGACTAGCTTCCATGAGCAGTTCTTC.

In nucleotides, the CDR3 is TGTGCCAGCAGGGGACAGCAGATTTGGGAGCAGTACTTC. This codes for CASRGQQIWEQYF. J is TRBJ2-7 and V is TRBV27; 7 bases fit TRBD1. The CDR3 covers 13 residues. CDR1 is MNHEY, CDR2 SMNVEV, per germline (reference sequence). Trimming removed 6 bases from V and 7 bases from J; junction bases left unmatched: 9.

The rearrangement joins TRBV11-3 to TRBJ2-7; perhaps TRBD1 as D (6 bases). Germline lookup yields CDR1 SGHNT and CDR2 YENEEA. Trimming took off 5 bases at V and 4 bases at J, with 15 bases between the two ends. The CDR3 totals 14 residues. CDR3 region: CASSHRDNQYEQYF. CDR3 nucleotides: TGTGCCAGCAGCCACCGGGACAACCAGTACGAGCAGTACTTC.

The CDR3 region is CASSLAGVGTDTQYF. As DNA, the CDR3 is TGCGCCAGCAGCTTGGCGGGAGTGGGCACAGATACGCAGTATTTT. The chain links TRBV5-1 to TRBJ2-3; tentative D call: TRBD2 (6 bases). Germline CDR1 and CDR2: SGHRS and YFSETQ. The CDR3 consists of 15 residues. The ends were cut back, 0 bases at V and 1 base at J, with 9 bases in the middle.

The rearrangement links TRBV7-2 to TRBJ2-3; D gene ambiguous. The CDR3 is made up of 14 amino acids. The germline gives CDR1 SGHTA, CDR2 FQGNSA. The V and J ends lost 1 base and 1 base respectively, with 6 bases between them. The CDR3 here is CASSLVIGTDTQYF. The CDR3 DNA sequence: TGTGCCAGCAGCTTAGTAATAGGCACAGATACGCAGTATTTT. Complete variable domain (other parts from reference TRBV7-2 and TRBJ2-3): GAGVSQSPSNKVTEKGKDVELRCDPISGHTALYWYRQSLGQGLEFLIYFQGNSAPDKSGLPSDRFSAERTGGSVSTLTIQRTQQEDSAVYLCASSLVIGTDTQYFGPGTRLTVL.

This chain links TRBV7-9 with TRBJ2-7; 8 bases are a match to TRBD1. Germline CDR1 is SEHNR and CDR2 is FQNEAQ (reference sequence). The CDR3 runs to 14 residues. Trimming cost V 5 bases and J 3 bases; bases outside gene matches: 6. CDR3 nucleotide sequence: TGTGCCAGCAGCACTGGACAGGGAGACTACGAGCAGTACTTC. It encodes CASSTGQGDYEQYF.

The CDR3 DNA follows: TGTGCCAGCAGTTTCAGCGTCAGGGGGGATACGCAGTATTTT. Its protein is CASSFSVRGDTQYF. This sequence joins TRBV27 and TRBJ2-3, with TRBD1 matching over 7 bases. The CDR3 runs 14 residues. V dropped 3 bases and J dropped 6; count of bases not matched to a gene: 6. Per the germline V gene, CDR1 is MNHEY and CDR2 is SMNVEV (reference sequence).

The chain recombines TRBV7-6 with TRBJ2-7; 10 positions agree with TRBD2. With V trimmed by 3 bases and J by 4 bases, 9 bases remained unmatched. CDR3 length: 16 residues. Germline V gene data show CDR1 as SGHVS and CDR2 as FNYEAQ. The CDR3 is CASSLDVSGRWYEQYF. As DNA, the CDR3 is TGTGCCAGCAGCTTGGACGTTAGCGGGAGGTGGTACGAGCAGTACTTC.